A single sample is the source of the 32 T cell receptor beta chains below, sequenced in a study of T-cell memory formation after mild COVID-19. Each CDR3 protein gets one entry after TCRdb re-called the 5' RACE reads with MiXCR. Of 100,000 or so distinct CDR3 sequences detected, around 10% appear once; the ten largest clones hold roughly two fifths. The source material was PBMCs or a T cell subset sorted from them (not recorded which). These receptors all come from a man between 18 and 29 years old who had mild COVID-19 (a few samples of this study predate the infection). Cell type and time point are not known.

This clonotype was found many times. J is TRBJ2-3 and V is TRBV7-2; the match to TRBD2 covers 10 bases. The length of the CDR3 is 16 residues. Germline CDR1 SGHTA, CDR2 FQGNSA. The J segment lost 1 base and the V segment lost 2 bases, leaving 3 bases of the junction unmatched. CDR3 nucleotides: TGTGCCAGCAGCTTATTAGCGGGGGGTGGCACAGATACGCAGTATTTT. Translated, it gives CASSLLAGGGTDTQYF.

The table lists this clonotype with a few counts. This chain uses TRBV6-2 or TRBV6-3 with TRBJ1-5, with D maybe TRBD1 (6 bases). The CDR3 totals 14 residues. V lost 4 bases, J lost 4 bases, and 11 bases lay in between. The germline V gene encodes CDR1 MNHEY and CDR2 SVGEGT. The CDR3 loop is CASSSTGQNQPQHF. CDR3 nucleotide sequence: TGTGCCAGCAGTTCCACCGGACAGAATCAGCCCCAGCATTTT.

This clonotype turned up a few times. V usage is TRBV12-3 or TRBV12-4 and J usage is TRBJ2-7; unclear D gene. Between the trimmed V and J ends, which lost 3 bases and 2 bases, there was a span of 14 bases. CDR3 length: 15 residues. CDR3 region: CASSFQTGSTYEQYF. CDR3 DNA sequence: TGTGCCAGCAGTTTCCAGACGGGTTCGACCTACGAGCAGTACTTC.

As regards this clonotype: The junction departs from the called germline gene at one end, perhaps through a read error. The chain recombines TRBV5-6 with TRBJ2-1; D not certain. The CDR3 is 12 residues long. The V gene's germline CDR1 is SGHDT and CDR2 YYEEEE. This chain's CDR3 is CASSLNAFEQFF. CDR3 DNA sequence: TGTGCAAGCAGCTTGAACGCTTTTGAGCAGTTCTTC. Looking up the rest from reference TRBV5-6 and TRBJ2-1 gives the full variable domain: DAGVTQSPTHLIKTRGQQVTLRCSPKSGHDTVSWYQQALGQGPQFIFQYYEEEERQRGNFPDRFSGHQFPNYSSELNVNALLLGDSALYLCASSLNAFEQFFGPGTRLTVL.

CDR3 region: CAISDSGLSGNTIYF. The DNA of the CDR3 is TGTGCCATCAGTGATTCAGGGTTGTCTGGAAACACCATATATTTT. This chain joins TRBV10-3 and TRBJ1-3; weak D call: TRBD1 (5 bases). The CDR3 is 15 residues long. The V gene's germline CDR1 is ENHRY and CDR2 SYGVKD. Trimming shortened V by 3 bases and J by 1 base, and 10 bases separated the two germline ends.

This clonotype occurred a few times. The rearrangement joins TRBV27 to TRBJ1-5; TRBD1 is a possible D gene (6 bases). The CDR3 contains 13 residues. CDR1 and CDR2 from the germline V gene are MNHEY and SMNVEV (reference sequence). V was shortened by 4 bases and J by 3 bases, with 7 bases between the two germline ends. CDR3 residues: CASSYRDNQPQHF. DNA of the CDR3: TGTGCCAGCAGTTACAGGGACAATCAGCCCCAGCATTTT.

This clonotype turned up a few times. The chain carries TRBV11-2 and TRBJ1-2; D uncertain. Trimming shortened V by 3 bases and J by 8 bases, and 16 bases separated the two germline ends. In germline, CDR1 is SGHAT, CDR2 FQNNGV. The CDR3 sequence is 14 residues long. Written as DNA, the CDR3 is TGTGCCAGCAGCTTCAGTACACCAAGGAGGGGCTACACCTTC. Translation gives CASSFSTPRRGYTF.

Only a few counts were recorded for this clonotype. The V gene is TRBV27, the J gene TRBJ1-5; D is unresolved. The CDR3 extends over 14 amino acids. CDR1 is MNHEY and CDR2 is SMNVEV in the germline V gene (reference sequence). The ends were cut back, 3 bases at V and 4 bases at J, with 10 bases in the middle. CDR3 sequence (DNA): TGTGCCAGCAGTTTTGGGCCCCAAAATCAGCCCCAGCATTTT. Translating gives CASSFGPQNQPQHF.

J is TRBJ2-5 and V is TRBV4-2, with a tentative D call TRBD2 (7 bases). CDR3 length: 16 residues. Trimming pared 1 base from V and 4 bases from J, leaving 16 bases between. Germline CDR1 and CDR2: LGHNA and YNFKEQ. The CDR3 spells CASSQVLRGGGETQYF. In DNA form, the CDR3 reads TGTGCCAGCAGCCAAGTCTTAAGAGGGGGGGGAGAGACCCAGTACTTC.

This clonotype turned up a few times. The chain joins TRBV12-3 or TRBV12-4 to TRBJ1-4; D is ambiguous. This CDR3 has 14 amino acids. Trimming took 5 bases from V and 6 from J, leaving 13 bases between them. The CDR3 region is CASSQPAADEKLFF. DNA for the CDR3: TGTGCCAGCAGTCAACCCGCTGCGGATGAAAAACTGTTTTTT.

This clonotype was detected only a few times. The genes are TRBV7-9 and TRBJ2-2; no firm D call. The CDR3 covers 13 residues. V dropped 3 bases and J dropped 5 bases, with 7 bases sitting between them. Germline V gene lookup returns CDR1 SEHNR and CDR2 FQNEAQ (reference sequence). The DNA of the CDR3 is TGTGCCAGCAGCTTTTTCAGGACCGGGGAGCTGTTTTTT. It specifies CASSFFRTGELFF.

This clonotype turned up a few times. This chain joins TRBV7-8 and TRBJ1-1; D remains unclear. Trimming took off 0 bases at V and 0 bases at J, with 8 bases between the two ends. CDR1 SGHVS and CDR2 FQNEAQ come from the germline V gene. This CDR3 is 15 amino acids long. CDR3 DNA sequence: TGTGCCAGCAGCTTAGCGCCCAGGATGAACACTGAAGCTTTCTTT. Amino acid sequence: CASSLAPRMNTEAFF.

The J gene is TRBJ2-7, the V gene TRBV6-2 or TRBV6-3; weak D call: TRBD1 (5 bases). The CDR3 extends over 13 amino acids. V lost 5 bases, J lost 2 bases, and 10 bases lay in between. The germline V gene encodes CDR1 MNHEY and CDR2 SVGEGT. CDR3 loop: CASSTDSAYEQYF. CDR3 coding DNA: TGTGCCAGCAGTACCGACAGCGCCTACGAGCAGTACTTC.

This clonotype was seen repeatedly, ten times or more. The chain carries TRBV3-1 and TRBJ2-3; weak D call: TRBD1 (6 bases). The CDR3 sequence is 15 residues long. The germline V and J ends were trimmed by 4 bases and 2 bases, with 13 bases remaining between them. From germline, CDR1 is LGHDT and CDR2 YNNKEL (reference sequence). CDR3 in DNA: TGTGCCAGCAGCCTTCGGACAGACAACACAGATACGCAGTATTTT. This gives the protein CASSLRTDNTDTQYF.

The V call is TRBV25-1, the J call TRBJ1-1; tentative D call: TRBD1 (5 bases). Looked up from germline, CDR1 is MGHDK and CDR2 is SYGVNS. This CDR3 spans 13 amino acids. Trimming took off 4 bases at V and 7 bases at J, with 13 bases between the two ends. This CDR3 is CASSGGLWVEAFF. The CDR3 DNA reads TGTGCCAGCAGTGGGGGGTTGTGGGTTGAAGCTTTCTTT.

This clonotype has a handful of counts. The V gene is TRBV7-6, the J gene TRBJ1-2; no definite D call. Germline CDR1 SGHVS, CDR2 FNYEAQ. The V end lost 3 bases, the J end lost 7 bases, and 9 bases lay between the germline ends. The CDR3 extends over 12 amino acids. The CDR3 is CASSFLNGGYTF. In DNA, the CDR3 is TGTGCCAGCAGCTTCCTAAACGGTGGCTACACCTTC.

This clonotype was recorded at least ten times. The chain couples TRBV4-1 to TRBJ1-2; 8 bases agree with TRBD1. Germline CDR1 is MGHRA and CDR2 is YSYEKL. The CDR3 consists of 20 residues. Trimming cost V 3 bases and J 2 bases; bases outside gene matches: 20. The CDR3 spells CASSQFVTGTGIHINYGYTF. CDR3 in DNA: TGCGCCAGCAGCCAGTTCGTCACCGGGACAGGAATTCATATCAACTATGGCTACACCTTC.

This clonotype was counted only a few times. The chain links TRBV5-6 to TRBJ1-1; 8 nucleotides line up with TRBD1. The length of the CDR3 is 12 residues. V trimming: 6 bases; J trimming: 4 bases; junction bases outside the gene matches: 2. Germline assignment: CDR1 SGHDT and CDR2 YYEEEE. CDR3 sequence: CASKDRVTEAFF. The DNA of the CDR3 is TGTGCCAGCAAGGACAGGGTCACTGAAGCTTTCTTT.

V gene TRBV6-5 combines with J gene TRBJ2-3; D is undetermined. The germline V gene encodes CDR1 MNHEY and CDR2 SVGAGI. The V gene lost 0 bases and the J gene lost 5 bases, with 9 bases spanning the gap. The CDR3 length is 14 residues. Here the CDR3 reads CASSYSVAIDTQYF. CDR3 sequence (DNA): TGTGCCAGCAGTTACTCTGTAGCCATAGATACGCAGTATTTT.

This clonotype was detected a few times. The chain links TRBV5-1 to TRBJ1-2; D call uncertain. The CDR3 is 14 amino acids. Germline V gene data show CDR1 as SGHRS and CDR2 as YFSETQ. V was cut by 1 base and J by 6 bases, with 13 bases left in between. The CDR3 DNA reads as TGCGCCAGCAGCTTGCTTCCTAGCCGGGATGGCTACACCTTC. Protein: CASSLLPSRDGYTF.

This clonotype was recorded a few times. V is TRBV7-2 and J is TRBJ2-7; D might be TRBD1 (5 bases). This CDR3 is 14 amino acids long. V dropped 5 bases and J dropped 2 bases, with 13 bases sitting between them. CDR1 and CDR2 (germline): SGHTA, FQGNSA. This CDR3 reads CASSHPGQAYEQYF. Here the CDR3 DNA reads TGTGCCAGCAGCCATCCCGGACAAGCCTACGAGCAGTACTTC.

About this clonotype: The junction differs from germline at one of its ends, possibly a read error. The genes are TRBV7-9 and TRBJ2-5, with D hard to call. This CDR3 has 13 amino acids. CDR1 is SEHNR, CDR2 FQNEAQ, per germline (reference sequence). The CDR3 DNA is TGTGCCAGCAGATTAGACCCTTCAGAGACCCAGTACTTC. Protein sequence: CASRLDPSETQYF. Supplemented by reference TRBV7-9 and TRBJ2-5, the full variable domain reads DTGVSQNPRHKITKRGQNVTFRCDPISEHNRLYWYRQTLGQGPEFLTYFQNEAQLEKSRLLSDRFSAERPKGSFSTLEIQRTEQGDSAMYLCASRLDPSETQYFGPGTRLLVL.

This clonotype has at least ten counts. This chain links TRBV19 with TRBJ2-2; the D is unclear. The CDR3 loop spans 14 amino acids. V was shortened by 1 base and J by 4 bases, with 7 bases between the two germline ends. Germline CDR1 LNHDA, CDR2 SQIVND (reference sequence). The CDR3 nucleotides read TGTGCCAGTAGTATAGTCTCGAGCACCGGGGAGCTGTTTTTT. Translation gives CASSIVSSTGELFF. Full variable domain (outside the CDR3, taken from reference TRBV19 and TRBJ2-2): DGGITQSPKYLFRKEGQNVTLSCEQNLNHDAMYWYRQDPGQGLRLIYYSQIVNDFQKGDIAEGYSVSREKKESFPLTVTSAQKNPTAFYLCASSIVSSTGELFFGEGSRLTVL.

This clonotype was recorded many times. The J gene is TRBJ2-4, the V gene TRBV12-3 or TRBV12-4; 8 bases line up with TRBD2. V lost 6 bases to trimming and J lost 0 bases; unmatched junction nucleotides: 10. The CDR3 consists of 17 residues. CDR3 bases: TGTGCCAGCAGGTTGAGCGGGGGCCCCCTAGCCAAAAACATTCAGTACTTC. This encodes CASRLSGGPLAKNIQYF.

CDR3 sequence (DNA): TGTGCCAGCGCAGAAGACAGCCCCGAAGAGACCCAGTACTTC. This sequence encodes CASAEDSPEETQYF. The chain links TRBV2 to TRBJ2-5; possible D gene TRBD1, 5 bases. This CDR3 contains 14 residues. Germline V gene lookup returns CDR1 SNHLY and CDR2 FYNNEI. The ends were cut back, 8 bases at V and 3 bases at J, with 16 bases in the middle.

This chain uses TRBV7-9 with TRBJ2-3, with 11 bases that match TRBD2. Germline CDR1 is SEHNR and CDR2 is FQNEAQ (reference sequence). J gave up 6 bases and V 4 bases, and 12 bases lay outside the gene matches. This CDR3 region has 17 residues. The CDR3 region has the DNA TGTGCCAGCAGCTCCGATAGCGGGGGGGCCGGAGGGGATACGCAGTATTTT. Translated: CASSSDSGGAGGDTQYF.

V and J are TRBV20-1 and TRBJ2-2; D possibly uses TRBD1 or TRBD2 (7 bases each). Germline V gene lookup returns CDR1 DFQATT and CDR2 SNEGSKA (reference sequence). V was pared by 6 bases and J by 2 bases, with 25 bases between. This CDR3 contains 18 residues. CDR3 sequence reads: CSAPVAGGGLYNTGELFF. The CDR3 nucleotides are TGCAGTGCCCCCGTCGCAGGGGGGGGCCTGTATAACACCGGGGAGCTGTTTTTT.

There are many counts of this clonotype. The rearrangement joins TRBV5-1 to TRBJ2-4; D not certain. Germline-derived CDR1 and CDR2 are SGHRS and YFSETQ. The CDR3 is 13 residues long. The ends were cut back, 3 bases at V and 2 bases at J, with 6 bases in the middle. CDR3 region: CASSWVPKNIQYF. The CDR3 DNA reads TGCGCCAGCAGCTGGGTTCCCAAAAACATTCAGTACTTC.

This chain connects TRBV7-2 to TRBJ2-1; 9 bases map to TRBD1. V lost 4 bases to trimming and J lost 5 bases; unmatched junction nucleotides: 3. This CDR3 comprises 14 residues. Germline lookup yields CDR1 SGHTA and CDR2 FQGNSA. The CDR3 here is CASSSGQGNNEQFF. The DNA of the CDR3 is TGTGCCAGCAGCTCGGGACAGGGTAACAATGAGCAGTTCTTC. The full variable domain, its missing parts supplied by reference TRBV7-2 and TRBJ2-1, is GAGVSQSPSNKVTEKGKDVELRCDPISGHTALYWYRQSLGQGLEFLIYFQGNSAPDKSGLPSDRFSAERTGGSVSTLTIQRTQQEDSAVYLCASSSGQGNNEQFFGPGTRLTVL.

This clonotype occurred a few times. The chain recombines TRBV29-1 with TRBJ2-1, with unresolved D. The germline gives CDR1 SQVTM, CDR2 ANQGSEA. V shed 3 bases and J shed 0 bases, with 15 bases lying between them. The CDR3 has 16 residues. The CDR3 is CSVDGRVSRSYNEQFF. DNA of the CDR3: TGCAGCGTTGATGGTCGGGTATCTCGCTCCTACAATGAGCAGTTCTTC.

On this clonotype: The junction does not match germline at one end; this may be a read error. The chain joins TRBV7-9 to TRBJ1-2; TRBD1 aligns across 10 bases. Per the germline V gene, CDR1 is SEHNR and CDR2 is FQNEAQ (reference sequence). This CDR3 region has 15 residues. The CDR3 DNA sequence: TGTGCCAGCAGCCTAGCGGGACAGGGGAACTATGGCTACACCTTC. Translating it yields CASSLAGQGNYGYTF. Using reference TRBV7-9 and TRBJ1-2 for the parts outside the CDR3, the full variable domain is DTGVSQNPRHKITKRGQNVTFRCDPISEHNRLYWYRQTLGQGPEFLTYFQNEAQLEKSRLLSDRFSAERPKGSFSTLEIQRTEQGDSAMYLCASSLAGQGNYGYTFGSGTRLTVV.

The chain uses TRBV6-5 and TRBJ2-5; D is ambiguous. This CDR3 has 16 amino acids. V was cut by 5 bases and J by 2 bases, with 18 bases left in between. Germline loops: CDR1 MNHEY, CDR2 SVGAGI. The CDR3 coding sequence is TGTGCCAGCAGTCCGACCGTACCGACCTTTCAAGAGACCCAGTACTTC. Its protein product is CASSPTVPTFQETQYF.